Each of the 22 T cell receptor beta chains below was sequenced from the same sample in a study of cytomegalovirus exposure and HLA in healthy donors. The PCR had 60 Vbeta and 13 Jbeta primers. Assay: immunoSEQ multiplex PCR; the TCRdb copy retains only in-frame clones and omits some. The table has approximately 100,000 clones, under 80% seen once. Sequencing was performed on PBMCs. The receptors originated from a woman aged 45 to 65 in good health and CMV-seropositive.

This clone has a handful of counts. The V gene is TRBV9, the J gene TRBJ2-1; TRBD2 agrees at 7 bases. Germline-derived CDR1 and CDR2 are SGDLS and YYNGEE. The junction had 8 bases not matched to a gene; V was cut back by 2 bases and J by 0 bases. The CDR3 loop spans 17 amino acids. The CDR3 DNA sequence: TGTGCCAGCAGCGTCTCGGGGGGAACAAACTCCTACAATGAGCAGTTCTTC. Translation gives CASSVSGGTNSYNEQFF.

The chain links TRBV7-3 to TRBJ2-2; 8 bases match TRBD2. The CDR3 contains 15 residues. J lost 4 bases, V lost 2 bases, and 3 bases had no gene match. Germline CDR1 SGHTA, CDR2 FQGTGA. The CDR3 DNA reads as TGTGCCAGCAGCTTAGCGGGGGGAGTCACCGGGGAGCTGTTTTTT. Translated: CASSLAGGVTGELFF.

The chain couples TRBV15 to TRBJ1-4, with 9 bases fitting TRBD1. The CDR3 covers 16 residues. CDR1 LNHNV and CDR2 YYDKDF come from the germline V gene (reference sequence). The V segment lost 7 bases and the J segment 5 bases; nucleotides outside the gene matches: 11. Here the CDR3 reads CATMDRGMGLNEKLFF. The CDR3 coding sequence is TGTGCCACCATGGACAGGGGTATGGGTCTCAATGAAAAACTGTTTTTT.

The chain has TRBV6-1 and TRBJ2-7, with 9 bases aligning to TRBD1. V lost 6 bases and J lost 5; bases outside the gene matches: 5. This CDR3 contains 13 residues. The V gene's germline CDR1 is MNHNS and CDR2 SASEGT. This CDR3 reads CASRDRGVDEQYF. The CDR3 DNA reads as TGTGCCAGCAGGGACAGGGGAGTCGACGAGCAGTACTTC.

V usage is TRBV19 and J usage is TRBJ2-1, with TRBD1 identical over 9 bases. Germline V gene data show CDR1 as LNHDA and CDR2 as SQIVND (reference sequence). With V trimmed by 3 bases and J by 7 bases, 7 bases remained unmatched. The CDR3 covers 15 residues. CDR3 amino acids: CASSIGETGGNEQFF. The CDR3 coding sequence is TGTGCCAGTAGTATCGGGGAGACAGGGGGGAATGAGCAGTTCTTC.

This clone was counted a single time. The chain recombines TRBV27 with TRBJ1-6; D remains unclear. Trimming removed 5 bases at V and 11 bases at J, with 22 bases between. This CDR3 is 16 amino acids long. Germline V gives CDR1 MNHEY, CDR2 SMNVEV (reference sequence). The CDR3 DNA reads TGTGCCAGCAGTCCAATGGCGGCAGACGGCTGGGCACCCCTCCACTTT. Its protein product is CASSPMAADGWAPLHF.

J is TRBJ1-5 and V is TRBV7-2; D gene uncertain. Trimming removed 5 bases at V and 3 bases at J, with 14 bases between. CDR1 is SGHTA, CDR2 FQGNSA, per germline. The CDR3 is 15 amino acids. The CDR3: CASSPGYYPNQPQHF. The CDR3 DNA reads as TGTGCCAGCAGCCCCGGGTACTACCCCAATCAGCCCCAGCATTTT.

This clone was observed a few times. The rearrangement joins TRBV7-8 to TRBJ1-1, with a tentative D call TRBD1 (6 bases). CDR3 size: 14 residues. CDR1 and CDR2 from the germline V gene are SGHVS and FQNEAQ. Trimming left V 0 bases short and J 7 bases short, with 12 bases between. The CDR3 DNA reads TGTGCCAGCAGCTTAGCGGGCAGGGGAAATGAAGCTTTCTTT. Translated: CASSLAGRGNEAFF.

The J gene is TRBJ2-1, the V gene TRBV5-1, with D perhaps TRBD2 (6 bases). The V and J ends lost 0 bases and 8 bases respectively, with 12 bases between them. The CDR3 loop spans 14 amino acids. Germline V gene lookup returns CDR1 SGHRS and CDR2 YFSETQ. CDR3 coding DNA: TGCGCCAGCAGCTTGGAAGGACTACACGATGAGCAGTTCTTC. Amino acid sequence: CASSLEGLHDEQFF.

The chain couples TRBV12-5 to TRBJ2-7; 12 nucleotides agree with TRBD2. The CDR3 is 13 amino acids. Trimming cost V 8 bases and J 4 bases; bases outside gene matches: 3. Germline CDR1 reads LGHNT; CDR2 reads FRNRAP. The CDR3 protein is CASSLAGGYEQYF. Here the CDR3 DNA reads TGTGCTAGTTCTCTAGCGGGAGGGTACGAGCAGTACTTC.

This clone was observed a handful of times. V gene TRBV9 combines with J gene TRBJ2-7, with a tentative D call TRBD1 (6 bases). This CDR3 is 15 amino acids long. V dropped 0 bases and J dropped 2 bases, with 12 bases sitting between them. Germline V gene lookup returns CDR1 SGDLS and CDR2 YYNGEE. CDR3: CASSVDSAGAYEQYF. CDR3 nucleotide sequence: TGTGCCAGCAGCGTAGACTCGGCAGGGGCCTACGAGCAGTACTTC.

The chain carries TRBV9 and TRBJ2-7; TRBD2 matches at 7 bases. Germline V gene lookup returns CDR1 SGDLS and CDR2 YYNGEE. This CDR3 is 15 amino acids long. Losses at the gene ends were 4 bases for V and 3 bases for J; bases not matched to a gene: 10. The CDR3 region is CASSTPLAGDYEQYF. The CDR3 bases are TGTGCCAGCAGCACCCCTTTAGCGGGTGACTACGAGCAGTACTTC.

This chain joins TRBV5-1 and TRBJ1-1; maybe TRBD1 (5 bases). V was shortened by 1 base and J by 6 bases, with 7 bases between the two germline ends. The V gene's germline CDR1 is SGHRS and CDR2 YFSETQ. CDR3 length: 12 residues. CDR3 amino acids: CASSLLGPEAFF. The CDR3 DNA reads as TGCGCCAGCAGCTTGCTGGGGCCTGAAGCTTTCTTT.

On this clone: At one of its ends the junction is not consistent with the germline gene, which may arise from a read error. This chain joins TRBV7-7 and TRBJ2-7; D is undetermined. Per the germline V gene, CDR1 is SSHAT and CDR2 is FNYEAQ (reference sequence). This CDR3 region has 14 residues. The CDR3 protein is CASSPGFGSYEQYF. The CDR3 DNA reads as TGTGCTAGCAGCCCCGGGTTTGGCTCCTACGAGCAGTACTTC.

The genes are TRBV6-5 and TRBJ1-5; 7 nucleotides align to TRBD1. Trimming cost V 9 bases and J 6 bases; bases outside gene matches: 14. The CDR3 has 15 residues. The germline gives CDR1 MNHEY, CDR2 SVGAGI. The chain's CDR3 is CASISRDSLGQPQHF. CDR3 DNA: TGTGCCAGTATCTCAAGGGACAGCTTAGGTCAGCCCCAGCATTTT.

The J gene is TRBJ1-4, the V gene TRBV7-9; D may be TRBD1 (6 bases). The V end lost 1 base, the J end lost 8 bases, and 17 bases lay between the germline ends. Germline V CDR1 and CDR2: SEHNR, FQNEAQ (reference sequence). The CDR3 contains 16 residues. The chain's CDR3 is CASSLEGARGSEKLFF. CDR3 nucleotide sequence: TGTGCCAGCAGCTTAGAAGGGGCCAGGGGATCGGAAAAACTGTTTTTT.

Worth noting for this clone: The junction differs from germline at one of its ends, possibly a read error. V usage is TRBV5-5 and J usage is TRBJ1-1, with a weak D call TRBD1 (5 bases). The CDR3 is 13 residues long. Germline V gene data show CDR1 as SGHKS and CDR2 as YYEKEE (reference sequence). CDR3 sequence (DNA): TGTGCCAGCAGGTTGTCCCCGGACACTCAAGCTTTCTTT. Translated: CASRLSPDTQAFF.

This clone was seen a handful of times. The genes are TRBV4-1 and TRBJ2-2; maybe TRBD2 (5 bases). Trimming left V 4 bases short and J 8 bases short, with 8 bases between. Looked up from germline, CDR1 is MGHRA and CDR2 is YSYEKL. The CDR3 consists of 12 residues. The CDR3 here is CASSLQRGELFF. Here the CDR3 DNA reads TGCGCCAGCAGCCTTCAGCGGGGGGAGCTGTTTTTT.

V and J are TRBV19 and TRBJ2-1, with 11 positions matching TRBD2. The CDR3 is 16 residues long. Germline V lookup: CDR1 LNHDA, CDR2 SQIVND (reference sequence). The junction had 8 bases not matched to a gene; V was cut back by 6 bases and J by 4 bases. CDR3 nucleotide sequence: TGTGCCAGTAGAAAAGGGACTAGCGGAGGATACAATGAGCAGTTCTTC. Translation gives CASRKGTSGGYNEQFF.

CDR3 nucleotide sequence: TGCGCCAGCAGCTTCAATGGGGAGAGCAATCAGCCCCAGCATTTT. Translating gives CASSFNGESNQPQHF. J is TRBJ1-5 and V is TRBV5-1; D remains ambiguous. CDR3 length: 15 residues. The germline CDR1 and CDR2 sequences are SGHRS and YFSETQ. Trimming took 2 bases from V and 1 from J, leaving 10 bases between them. Full variable domain (outside the CDR3, taken from reference TRBV5-1 and TRBJ1-5): KAGVTQTPRYLIKTRGQQVTLSCSPISGHRSVSWYQQTPGQGLQFLFEYFSETQRNKGNFPGRFSGRQFSNSRSEMNVSTLELGDSALYLCASSFNGESNQPQHFGDGTRLSIL.

V is TRBV27 and J is TRBJ2-1; 8 bases match TRBD2. V dropped 6 bases and J dropped 3; count of bases not matched to a gene: 13. Germline-derived CDR1 and CDR2 are MNHEY and SMNVEV (reference sequence). This CDR3 contains 17 residues. CDR3 amino acids: CASSTPRTAGGYNEQFF. DNA of the CDR3: TGTGCCAGCAGCACCCCCCGGACCGCGGGGGGCTACAATGAGCAGTTCTTC.

This chain connects TRBV18 to TRBJ1-2, with 12 bases matching TRBD1. Unmatched junction bases numbered 3, after V lost 3 bases and J lost 4 bases. CDR3 length: 15 amino acids. Germline V gene sequence: CDR1 KGHSH, CDR2 LQKENI. CDR3: CASSPGTGGFYGYTF. CDR3 DNA: TGTGCCAGCTCACCCGGGACAGGGGGCTTCTATGGCTACACCTTC.